The source of this T cell receptor (beta chain) is a study of T cell changes during pregnancy in multiple sclerosis (dated by TCRdb to between 2017 and 2020). Background for the entire study: In women with multiple sclerosis, the researchers looked at how the T cell repertoire shifted as pregnancy progressed.

Receptor libraries were prepared by the immunoSEQ multiplex PCR assay. Not all clones reach the TCRdb copy of this immuneACCESS table, which keeps in-frame sequences only. Checked studies attribute under half of the gap to unresolved V genes and leave the rest unexplained. For this sample the table gives fewer than 45,000 clones, of which approximately 90% were detected only once. In total, the top ten clones hold 5.5% to 6.5% of the sample. Germline trimming amounts to 5 bases on V and 8 bases on J, with 5 as the count of junction bases outside the gene matches. Based on the germline V gene (reference sequence), the CDR1 and CDR2 sequences are SEHNR and FQNEAQ. From the cysteine through the phenylalanine, the CDR3 covers 13 amino acids. Only the CDR3 region is kept as DNA, spanning 39 bases read in frame from base 1. Points on this clone: Its antigen is unknown. Per-base quality was not reported, and no clone a single base away is much larger than it.

This TCR was recovered from a female donor in good health, enrolled as a control in a pregnancy study. Recombination connected TRBV7-9 to TRBJ2-4, with 8 middle bases fitting TRBD2. The sequencing used CD8+ T cells from peripheral blood mononuclear cells, collected after pregnancy. The CDR3 protein sequence reads: CASSVGGDDIQYF. DNA sequence: TGTGCCAGCAGCGTCGGGGGGGATGACATTCAGTACTTC.